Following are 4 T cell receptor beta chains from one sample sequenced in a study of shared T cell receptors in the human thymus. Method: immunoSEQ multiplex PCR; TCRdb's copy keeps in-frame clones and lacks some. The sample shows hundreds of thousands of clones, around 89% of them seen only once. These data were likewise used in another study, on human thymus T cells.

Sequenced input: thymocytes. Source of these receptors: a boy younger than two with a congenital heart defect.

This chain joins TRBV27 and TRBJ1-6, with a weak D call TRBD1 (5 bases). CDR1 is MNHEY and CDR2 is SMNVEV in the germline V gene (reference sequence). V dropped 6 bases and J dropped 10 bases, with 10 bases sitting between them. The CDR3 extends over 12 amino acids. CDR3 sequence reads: CASSPQGSPLHF. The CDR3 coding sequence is TGTGCCAGCAGCCCTCAGGGATCACCCCTCCACTTT.

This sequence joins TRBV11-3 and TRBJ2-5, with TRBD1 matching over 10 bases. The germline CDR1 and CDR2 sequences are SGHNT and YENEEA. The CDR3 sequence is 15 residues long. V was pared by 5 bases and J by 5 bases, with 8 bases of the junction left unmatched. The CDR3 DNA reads TGTGCCAGCAGCCCATTGACAGGGGGCGTGGAGACCCAGTACTTC. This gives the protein CASSPLTGGVETQYF. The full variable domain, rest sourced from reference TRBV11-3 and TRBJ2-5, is EAGVVQSPRYKIIEKKQPVAFWCNPISGHNTLYWYLQNLGQGPELLIRYENEEAVDDSQLPKDRFSAERLKGVDSTLKIQPAELGDSAVYLCASSPLTGGVETQYFGPGTRLLVL.

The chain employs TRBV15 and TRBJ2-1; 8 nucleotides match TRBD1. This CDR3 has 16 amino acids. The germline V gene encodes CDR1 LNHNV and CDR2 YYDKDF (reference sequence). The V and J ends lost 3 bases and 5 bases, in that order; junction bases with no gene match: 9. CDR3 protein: CATSSYTDRGDNEQFF. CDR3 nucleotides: TGTGCCACCAGCAGCTATACCGACAGGGGCGACAATGAGCAGTTCTTC.

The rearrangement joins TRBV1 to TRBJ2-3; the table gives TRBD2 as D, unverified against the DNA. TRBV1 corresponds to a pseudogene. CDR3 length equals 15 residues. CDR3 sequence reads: CTSSQVFLAPDTQYF. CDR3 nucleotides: TGCACCAGCAGCCAAGTTTTCCTAGCGCCTGATACGCAGTATTTT.